This is a list of T cell receptor beta chains from one sample in a study of cytomegalovirus exposure and HLA in healthy donors. Generated by immunoSEQ multiplex PCR, the TCRdb table keeps only in-frame clones and is missing some. In the table there are approximately 120,000 clones, about four fifths of which are singletons. Source material: PBMCs. The receptors stem from a woman in her fifties or sixties in good health and CMV-seropositive. Each CDR3 is given with its conserved first and last residue. D genes are given only for firm matches. Clone size appears in some rows only: once, few, many, or a class for an expanded clone.

length	D	J	size	V	CDR3	DNA
15	.	TRBJ1-1	.	TRBV11-3	CASSIQAVGLAEAFF	TGTGCCAGCAGCATCCAGGCCGTGGGTTTGGCTGAAGCTTTCTTT
13	.	TRBJ1-1	few	TRBV5-1	CASSLSVNTEAFF	TGCGCCAGCAGCTTGTCTGTGAACACTGAAGCTTTCTTT
15	TRBD1	TRBJ1-6	.	TRBV27	CASSRQGTRACPLHF	TGTGCCAGCAGTAGACAGGGAACCCGGGCCTGCCCCCTCCACTTT
16	.	TRBJ2-3	.	TRBV9	CASSARLAPSTDTQYF	TGTGCCAGCAGCGCACGGCTAGCTCCTAGCACAGATACGCAGTATTTT
11	.	TRBJ1-1	.	TRBV7-2	CASSPYYEAFF	TGTGCCAGCAGCCCTTATTATGAAGCTTTCTTT
14	.	TRBJ1-1	.	TRBV5-1	CASSLDSRNTEAFF	TGCGCCAGCAGCCTGGACAGTCGAAACACTGAAGCTTTCTTT
14	TRBD1	TRBJ2-1	.	TRBV30	CACSGQADYNEQFF	TGTGCCTGTTCCGGACAGGCAGACTACAATGAGCAGTTCTTC
16	TRBD2	TRBJ2-7	.	TRBV13	CASSFSRLAYNYEQYF	TGTGCCAGCAGCTTCTCCAGACTAGCATATAACTACGAGCAGTACTTC
15	.	TRBJ2-7	.	TRBV5-1	CASSRGGGEFYEQYF	TGCGCCAGCAGCCGTGGGGGGGGCGAATTCTACGAGCAGTACTTC
12	.	TRBJ2-3	.	TRBV7-2	CASSPNTDTQYF	TGTGCCAGCAGCCCAAATACAGATACGCAGTATTTT
15	TRBD1	TRBJ2-1	few	TRBV6-6	CASSYPGTGINEQFF	TGTGCCAGCAGTTACCCTGGGACAGGGATCAATGAGCAGTTCTTC
16	.	TRBJ1-1	.	TRBV25-1	CASSDSQLGGRTEAFF	TGTGCCAGCAGTGATTCCCAACTCGGAGGGAGGACTGAAGCTTTCTTT
11	.	TRBJ2-2	.	TRBV7-9	CASSRTGELFF	TGTGCCAGCAGTCGGACCGGGGAGCTGTTTTTT
13	.	TRBJ2-5	once	TRBV6-4	CASSDGQGETQYF	TGTGCCAGCAGTGACGGCCAGGGAGAGACCCAGTACTTC
11	.	TRBJ2-1	.	TRBV5-1	CASSFFDEQFF	TGCGCCAGCAGCTTCTTCGATGAGCAGTTCTTC
15	.	TRBJ2-3	few	TRBV5-6	CASSLAGLRADTQYF	TGTGCCAGCAGCCTGGCCGGGCTGAGGGCAGATACGCAGTATTTT
18	TRBD2	TRBJ2-7	.	TRBV5-3	CARSLAASGPSSSYEQYF	TGTGCCAGAAGCTTGGCAGCTAGCGGGCCGTCGAGCTCCTACGAGCAGTACTTC
13	.	TRBJ1-2	.	TRBV6-6	CASSQGQSYGYTF	TGTGCCAGCAGTCAAGGACAGAGCTATGGCTACACCTTC
13	.	TRBJ1-2	few	TRBV25-1	CATTSGTNYGYTF	TGTGCCACCACTTCGGGTACTAACTATGGCTACACCTTC
15	TRBD1	TRBJ2-7	.	TRBV6-6	CASSDPGQGSNEQYF	TGTGCCAGCAGTGATCCGGGACAGGGCTCTAACGAGCAGTACTTC
16	TRBD2	TRBJ2-5	.	TRBV7-3	CASSFGLAAPAETQYF	TGTGCCAGCAGCTTTGGACTAGCGGCTCCTGCGGAGACCCAGTACTTC
15	.	TRBJ2-7	few	TRBV7-2	CASSPGHWNSYEQYF	TGTGCCAGCAGCCCGGGACACTGGAACTCCTACGAGCAGTACTTC
15	TRBD2	TRBJ2-7	.	TRBV7-6	CASSSPLAGVREQYF	TGTGCCAGCAGCTCCCCCCTAGCGGGAGTTCGCGAGCAGTACTTC
16	TRBD2	TRBJ2-7	.	TRBV6-5	CASSYRFRGGSYEQYF	TGTGCCAGCAGTTACCGTTTTCGGGGGGGCTCCTACGAGCAGTACTTC
15	TRBD1	TRBJ1-1	.	TRBV5-6	CASSLRQGAHTEAFF	TGTGCCAGCAGCTTAAGACAGGGGGCTCACACTGAAGCTTTCTTT
14	.	TRBJ2-4	.	TRBV5-1	CASSWRGERDIQYF	TGCGCCAGCAGCTGGCGGGGAGAGAGAGACATTCAGTACTTC
15	.	TRBJ2-5	.	TRBV9	CASSGNRDKGETQYF	TGTGCCAGCAGCGGAAACCGGGACAAGGGGGAGACCCAGTACTTC
16	TRBD2	TRBJ2-3	.	TRBV9	CASSLSGGQSSDTQYF	TGTGCCAGCAGCCTCTCGGGGGGGCAGTCTTCAGATACGCAGTATTTT
15	TRBD1	TRBJ1-6	.	TRBV7-9	CASSLGQGTYSPLHF	TGTGCCAGCAGCTTAGGACAGGGGACTTATTCACCCCTCCACTTT
14	.	TRBJ2-7	.	TRBV7-2	CASSLRQGGYEQYF	TGTGCCAGCAGCTTACGACAGGGAGGCTACGAGCAGTACTTC
14	.	TRBJ1-2	.	TRBV6-5	CASTHGGEKNGYTF	TGTGCCAGCACCCACGGCGGGGAAAAGAATGGCTACACCTTC
15	.	TRBJ1-1	.	TRBV5-1	CASSLGSSRGTEAFF	TGCGCCAGCAGCTTGGGTAGCTCCCGGGGGACTGAAGCTTTCTTT
15	.	TRBJ2-2	.	TRBV4-3	CASSQATGRTGELFF	TGCGCCAGCAGCCAAGCTACAGGGCGAACCGGGGAGCTGTTTTTT
17	TRBD2	TRBJ2-5	few	TRBV11-2	CASSRGASGGARETQYF	TGTGCCAGCAGCCGGGGGGCTAGCGGGGGGGCACGAGAGACCCAGTACTTC
13	.	TRBJ1-3	.	TRBV9	CASSPGVRNTIYF	TGTGCCAGCAGTCCAGGGGTTCGAAACACCATATATTTT
14	.	TRBJ1-2	few	TRBV4-3	CASSQVNSAYGYTF	TGCGCCAGCAGCCAAGTGAACAGTGCATATGGCTACACCTTC
15	TRBD2	TRBJ2-7	few	TRBV25-1	CASSDALAGAYEQYF	TGTGCCAGCAGTGATGCACTAGCGGGAGCTTACGAGCAGTACTTC
18	TRBD2	TRBJ2-2	.	TRBV5-6	CASSTRLAGASKTGELFF	TGTGCCAGCAGCACAAGACTAGCGGGGGCCTCCAAGACCGGGGAGCTGTTTTTT
15	.	TRBJ1-1	.	TRBV27	CASRGLGQMNTEAFF	TGTGCCAGCAGGGGTTTAGGACAGATGAACACTGAAGCTTTCTTT
15	.	TRBJ2-7	.	TRBV4-1	CASSPTRTASYEQYF	TGCGCCAGCAGCCCTACCCGGACAGCCTCCTACGAGCAGTACTTC
17	TRBD2	TRBJ2-2	.	TRBV5-6	CASSPGLALTNTGELFF	TGTGCCAGCAGCCCCGGACTAGCGTTAACGAACACCGGGGAGCTGTTTTTT
13	.	TRBJ2-1	.	TRBV5-1	CASSSDLDTGQFF	TGCGCCAGCAGCTCGGACCTGGACACAGGGCAGTTCTTC
14	.	TRBJ2-7	.	TRBV27	CASQTSAASYEQYF	TGTGCCAGCCAAACTAGTGCAGCCTCCTACGAGCAGTACTTC